One and the same sample provided the 13 T cell receptor beta chains below, sequenced in a study of blood T cell repertoires in COVID-19. Profiling relied on immunoSEQ multiplex PCR, and the TCRdb table lists in-frame clones only, not all of them. The sample includes a few hundred thousand clones, roughly 85% seen only once; the top ten take 4% to 5%. The sequenced material came from PBMCs or T cells enriched from blood (not recorded which). Source of these receptors: a woman in her 40s with acute COVID-19.

The chain couples TRBV19 to TRBJ1-1, with TRBD1 matching over 10 bases. The J segment lost 6 bases and the V segment lost 7 bases, leaving 5 bases of the junction unmatched. Germline values: CDR1 LNHDA, CDR2 SQIVND (reference sequence). The CDR3 is made up of 13 amino acids. The CDR3 nucleotides are TGTGCCAGTATTCAGGACAGGGGGTCTGAAGCTTTCTTT. This sequence encodes CASIQDRGSEAFF.

The gene calls are TRBV7-6 and TRBJ2-3; TRBD2 matches 8 bases. The CDR3 is 16 amino acids. Germline CDR1 SGHVS, CDR2 FNYEAQ. The ends lost 1 base at V and 0 bases at J; junction bases unmatched: 3. CDR3 sequence: CASSLVAGSSTDTQYF. CDR3 in DNA: TGTGCCAGCAGCTTAGTAGCGGGGTCTAGCACAGATACGCAGTATTTT.

This chain joins TRBV5-4 and TRBJ2-5; 14 bases map to TRBD2. Trimming cost V 4 bases and J 2 bases; bases outside gene matches: 4. The germline V gene encodes CDR1 SGHNT and CDR2 YYREEE (reference sequence). This CDR3 is 16 amino acids long. The CDR3: CASSEGTSGRQETQYF. The CDR3 DNA sequence: TGTGCCAGCAGCGAGGGGACTAGCGGGAGACAAGAGACCCAGTACTTC.

This chain links TRBV7-3 with TRBJ1-2, with TRBD1 as a possible D gene (5 bases). The ends were cut back, 2 bases at V and 4 bases at J, with 11 bases in the middle. Germline CDR1 SGHTA, CDR2 FQGTGA. This CDR3 spans 14 amino acids. The CDR3 protein is CASSLDPRGYGYTF. Here the CDR3 DNA reads TGTGCCAGCAGCTTAGACCCAAGGGGCTATGGCTACACCTTC.

The V call is TRBV27, the J call TRBJ2-3; 12 bases are a match to TRBD2. The CDR3 consists of 19 residues. V lost 3 bases and J lost 2; bases outside the gene matches: 12. Germline V CDR1 and CDR2: MNHEY, SMNVEV (reference sequence). The DNA of the CDR3 is TGTGCCAGCAGTTTTAGGCCCCGAACTAGCGGGAGGCACACAGATACGCAGTATTTT. Protein sequence: CASSFRPRTSGRHTDTQYF.

The chain couples TRBV7-2 to TRBJ2-1; 12 nucleotides line up with TRBD2. V dropped 5 bases and J dropped 4; count of bases not matched to a gene: 6. Germline loops: CDR1 SGHTA, CDR2 FQGNSA. CDR3 length: 16 amino acids. The CDR3 loop is CASSPGLAGPYNEQFF. As DNA, the CDR3 is TGTGCCAGCAGCCCAGGACTAGCGGGGCCGTACAATGAGCAGTTCTTC.

The chain is built from TRBV19 and TRBJ1-5; TRBD1 might be the D (5 bases). The CDR3 has 14 residues. Germline CDR1 is LNHDA and CDR2 is SQIVND (reference sequence). Trimming removed 6 bases from V and 9 bases from J, with 18 bases in between. Here the CDR3 DNA reads TGTGCCAGTAGACTACACAGGTCCGAAGGGCCCCAGCATTTT. This encodes CASRLHRSEGPQHF.

V usage is TRBV12-5 and J usage is TRBJ2-2, with D possibly being TRBD1 (6 bases). V lost 5 bases to trimming and J lost 1 base, with 11 bases between them. CDR3 length: 15 amino acids. CDR1 is LGHNT and CDR2 is FRNRAP in the germline V gene. CDR3 residues: CASGIDRKNTGELFF. CDR3 nucleotide sequence: TGTGCTAGTGGTATCGACAGGAAGAACACCGGGGAGCTGTTTTTT.

The gene calls are TRBV6-4 and TRBJ2-3, with D possibly being TRBD2 (6 bases). The CDR3 is 16 residues long. Germline V gene lookup returns CDR1 MRHNA and CDR2 SNTAGT. The germline V and J ends were trimmed by 7 bases and 2 bases, with 19 bases remaining between them. The CDR3 sequence: CASNPWRRDATDTQYF. DNA of the CDR3: TGTGCCAGCAACCCGTGGCGGCGGGACGCCACAGATACGCAGTATTTT.

This clone appeared a single time. The V and J genes are TRBV19 and TRBJ1-5; possible D gene TRBD1, 5 bases. Trimming stripped 11 bases from V and 7 bases from J, with 18 bases between. This CDR3 has 13 residues. CDR1 LNHDA and CDR2 SQIVND come from the germline V gene (reference sequence). CDR3 protein: CAGGPGAGQPQHF. In DNA, the CDR3 is TGTGCCGGAGGGCCCGGGGCCGGCCAGCCCCAGCATTTT.

This rearrangement joins TRBV11-1 to TRBJ2-7; weak D call: TRBD2 (5 bases). CDR3 size: 14 residues. From germline, CDR1 is SGHAT and CDR2 FQDESV (reference sequence). V was cut by 3 bases and J by 2 bases, with 11 bases left in between. Here the CDR3 DNA reads TGTGCCAGCAGCTTGTGGGGAGAAGCCTACGAGCAGTACTTC. This encodes CASSLWGEAYEQYF.

The chain carries TRBV27 and TRBJ1-1, with D perhaps matching TRBD1 (5 bases). Germline V gene data show CDR1 as MNHEY and CDR2 as SMNVEV (reference sequence). The CDR3 spans 13 residues. V lost 5 bases and J 1 base, leaving 8 bases between the germline ends. CDR3 loop: CASSRRENTEAFF. Here the CDR3 DNA reads TGTGCCAGCAGTCGCAGGGAGAACACTGAAGCTTTCTTT.

The V call is TRBV29-1, the J call TRBJ1-2; maybe TRBD1 (6 bases). The CDR3 consists of 14 residues. Trimming cost V 0 bases and J 2 bases, with 10 bases left between them. Looked up from germline, CDR1 is SQVTM and CDR2 is ANQGSEA. The DNA for the CDR3 is TGCAGCGTTGAAGATGGGACACTCAACTATGGCTACACCTTC. Translated, it gives CSVEDGTLNYGYTF.